What follows are 11 T cell receptor beta chains derived from one specimen sequenced in a study of blood T cell repertoires in COVID-19. Data came from immunoSEQ multiplex PCR; TCRdb stores just in-frame clones and leaves some out. Altogether 130,000 to 150,000 clones are present, about 80% being singletons, with the ten largest covering just over 9%. Material: PBMCs or T cells enriched from blood (not recorded which). The receptors stem from a man aged 45 to 65 who had recovered from COVID-19.

The chain links TRBV6-2 or TRBV6-3 to TRBJ2-3; 8 bases match TRBD2. After removal of 3 bases from V and 0 bases from J, the junction contained 11 bases not matched to a gene. The germline V gene has CDR1 MNHEY and CDR2 SVGEGT. The CDR3 is 18 amino acids. CDR3 residues: CASSYKAGVPRSTDTQYF. The CDR3 DNA reads as TGTGCCAGCAGTTATAAAGCGGGGGTTCCCCGTAGCACAGATACGCAGTATTTT.

The V call is TRBV9, the J call TRBJ2-2, with 12 nucleotides matching TRBD2. The trim removed 0 bases at V and 7 bases at J, leaving 7 bases unmatched. CDR3 length: 17 residues. Germline CDR1 and CDR2: SGDLS and YYNGEE. CDR3: CASSVDPSGGAVGELFF. The DNA of the CDR3 is TGTGCCAGCAGCGTAGACCCTAGCGGGGGGGCGGTCGGGGAGCTGTTTTTT.

V is TRBV3-1 (or the pseudogene TRBV3-2) and J is TRBJ1-2, with unresolved D. This CDR3 comprises 12 residues. V was trimmed by 3 bases and J by 3 bases, leaving 5 bases between them. Germline V gives CDR1 LGHDT, CDR2 YNNKEL (reference sequence). In nucleotides, the CDR3 is TGTGCCAGCAGCCAGGTAGACTATGGCTACACCTTC. Residues: CASSQVDYGYTF.

This rearrangement joins TRBV7-2 to TRBJ2-7, with D possibly TRBD2 on 6 matching bases. The germline CDR1 and CDR2 sequences are SGHTA and FQGNSA. V was pared by 4 bases and J by 2 bases, with 18 bases between. This CDR3 region has 16 residues. CDR3 bases: TGTGCCAGCAGCTCACAAGTGGGGGGTTCCACCTACGAGCAGTACTTC. Its protein is CASSSQVGGSTYEQYF.

The gene calls are TRBV19 and TRBJ1-2; D is ambiguous. CDR3 length: 14 residues. The V end was cut by 6 bases, the J end by 2 bases, with 13 bases between. Germline V gene data show CDR1 as LNHDA and CDR2 as SQIVND (reference sequence). The CDR3 DNA reads as TGTGCCAGTAGCGTGGAGGGCTGGAACTATGGCTACACCTTC. Protein sequence: CASSVEGWNYGYTF. Full variable domain (rest looked up from reference TRBV19 and TRBJ1-2): DGGITQSPKYLFRKEGQNVTLSCEQNLNHDAMYWYRQDPGQGLRLIYYSQIVNDFQKGDIAEGYSVSREKKESFPLTVTSAQKNPTAFYLCASSVEGWNYGYTFGSGTRLTVV.

CDR3: CASSLGDRDTEAFF. CDR3 coding DNA: TGCGCCAGCAGCTTGGGGGACAGGGATACTGAAGCTTTCTTT. The chain uses TRBV5-1 and TRBJ1-1; 9 nucleotides line up with TRBD1. Germline CDR1 and CDR2: SGHRS and YFSETQ. V gave up 0 bases and J gave up 5 bases; unmatched junction bases: 2. This CDR3 is built from 14 residues.

The chain recombines TRBV15 with TRBJ1-5, with 11 bases matching TRBD1. This CDR3 spans 19 amino acids. The J segment lost 2 bases and the V segment lost 2 bases, leaving 11 bases of the junction unmatched. Germline assignment: CDR1 LNHNV and CDR2 YYDKDF (reference sequence). The CDR3 protein is CATSRRGQGAIKGNQPQHF. The CDR3 bases are TGTGCCACCAGCAGACGCGGACAGGGGGCGATAAAAGGCAATCAGCCCCAGCATTTT.

This rearrangement joins TRBV6-2 or TRBV6-3 to TRBJ1-5; D remains ambiguous. Germline V gene lookup returns CDR1 MNHEY and CDR2 SVGEGT. V lost 3 bases, J lost 0 bases, and 18 bases lay in between. The CDR3 runs to 18 residues. The CDR3 nucleotides read TGTGCCAGCAGTTATAGCGGGGAGGTTCCCTTTAGCAATCAGCCCCAGCATTTT. Protein: CASSYSGEVPFSNQPQHF.

The V gene is TRBV7-9, the J gene TRBJ1-1; 8 bases line up with TRBD1. V lost 8 bases, J lost 7 bases, and 9 bases stayed unmatched. The CDR3 loop spans 13 amino acids. The germline gives CDR1 SEHNR, CDR2 FQNEAQ (reference sequence). CDR3 nucleotide sequence: TGTGCCAGCGTCCCGACAGGGGCGGATGAAGCTTTCTTT. This gives the protein CASVPTGADEAFF.

The chain combines TRBV14 with TRBJ2-3, with 12 positions matching TRBD2. Trimming at V came to 5 bases and at J to 0 bases, leaving 9 bases not matched to a gene. This CDR3 has 18 residues. Germline V gene lookup returns CDR1 SGHDN and CDR2 FVKESK. Here the CDR3 DNA reads TGTGCCAGCAGCTTCTGGACTAGCGGGGCCTCGAGCACAGATACGCAGTATTTT. It translates to CASSFWTSGASSTDTQYF.

The V gene is TRBV9, the J gene TRBJ1-3; D is unclear. Trimming removed 4 bases at V and 1 base at J, with 12 bases between. The V gene's germline CDR1 is SGDLS and CDR2 YYNGEE. The CDR3 runs 15 residues. This CDR3 reads CASSPRHSSGNTIYF. As DNA, the CDR3 is TGTGCCAGCAGCCCCCGACATAGTTCTGGAAACACCATATATTTT.